This T cell receptor (beta chain) was retrieved from a study of control samples from healthy donors and cancer patients. Generated by immunoSEQ multiplex PCR, the TCRdb table keeps only in-frame clones and is missing some. The sample carries some 140,000 clones, roughly 90% recorded once. The source material was PBMCs. The sequence was collected from a man aged 50 to 59 with head and neck cancer.

CDR3 in amino acids: CASRLQGQGIYQPQHF. The CDR3 DNA reads TGTGCCAGCAGACTCCAGGGACAGGGAATCTACCAGCCCCAGCATTTT. V and J are TRBV28 and TRBJ1-5; 9 bases are a match to TRBD1. V lost 6 bases to trimming and J lost 7 bases; unmatched junction nucleotides: 13. CDR1 is MDHEN, CDR2 SYDVKM, per germline. The CDR3 consists of 16 residues. The whole variable domain, remainder taken from reference TRBV28 and TRBJ1-5, is DVKVTQSSRYLVKRTGEKVFLECVQDMDHENMFWYRQDPGLGLRLIYFSYDVKMKEKGDIPEGYSVSREKKERFSLILESASTNQTSMYLCASRLQGQGIYQPQHFGDGTRLSIL.